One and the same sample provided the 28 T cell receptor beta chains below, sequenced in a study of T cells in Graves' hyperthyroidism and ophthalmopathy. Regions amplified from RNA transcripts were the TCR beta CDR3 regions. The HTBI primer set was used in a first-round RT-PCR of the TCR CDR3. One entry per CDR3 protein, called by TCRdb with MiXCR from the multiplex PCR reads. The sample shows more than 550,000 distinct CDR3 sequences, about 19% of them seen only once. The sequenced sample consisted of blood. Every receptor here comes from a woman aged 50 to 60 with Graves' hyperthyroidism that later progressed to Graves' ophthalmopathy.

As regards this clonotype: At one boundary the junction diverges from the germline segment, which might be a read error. CDR3 amino acids: CASSLIQGNRPQHF. The CDR3, as DNA: TGTGCCAGCAGCTTAATCCAAGGCAATCGGCCCCAGCATTTT. The chain is built from TRBV7-3 and TRBJ1-5; D not resolved. CDR1 and CDR2 from the germline V gene are SGHTA and FQGTGA. The CDR3 runs to 14 residues.

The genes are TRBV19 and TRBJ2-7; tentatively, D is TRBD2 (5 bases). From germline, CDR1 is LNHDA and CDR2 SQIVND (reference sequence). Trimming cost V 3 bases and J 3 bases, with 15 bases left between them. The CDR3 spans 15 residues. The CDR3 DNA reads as TGTGCCAGTAGTATCGAGGGTGGTGGCGACTACGAGCAGTACTTC. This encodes CASSIEGGGDYEQYF.

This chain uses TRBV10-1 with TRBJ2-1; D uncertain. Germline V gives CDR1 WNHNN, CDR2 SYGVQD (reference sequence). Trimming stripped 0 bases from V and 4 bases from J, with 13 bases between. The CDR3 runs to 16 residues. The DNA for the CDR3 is TGCGCCAGCAGTGAGTCGATAGAACTCTCTTACAATGAGCAGTTCTTC. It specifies CASSESIELSYNEQFF.

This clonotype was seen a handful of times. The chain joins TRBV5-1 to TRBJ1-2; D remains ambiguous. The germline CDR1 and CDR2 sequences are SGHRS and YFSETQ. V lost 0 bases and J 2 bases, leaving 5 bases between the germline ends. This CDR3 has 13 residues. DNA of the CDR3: TGCGCCAGCAGCTTGGCCTCGAACTATGGCTACACCTTC. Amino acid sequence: CASSLASNYGYTF.

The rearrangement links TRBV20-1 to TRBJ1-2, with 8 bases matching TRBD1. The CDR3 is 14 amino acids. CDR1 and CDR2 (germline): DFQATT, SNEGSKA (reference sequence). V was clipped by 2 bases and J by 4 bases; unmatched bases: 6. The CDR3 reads CSARLPTGVYGYTF. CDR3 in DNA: TGCAGTGCTAGACTCCCGACAGGGGTCTATGGCTACACCTTC.

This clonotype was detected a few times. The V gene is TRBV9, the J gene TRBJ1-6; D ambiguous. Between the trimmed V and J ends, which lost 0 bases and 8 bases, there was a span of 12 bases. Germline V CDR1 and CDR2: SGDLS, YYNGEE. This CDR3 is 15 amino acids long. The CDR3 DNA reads TGTGCCAGCAGCGTAGACGACGGTCGGTATTCACCCCTCCACTTT. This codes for CASSVDDGRYSPLHF.

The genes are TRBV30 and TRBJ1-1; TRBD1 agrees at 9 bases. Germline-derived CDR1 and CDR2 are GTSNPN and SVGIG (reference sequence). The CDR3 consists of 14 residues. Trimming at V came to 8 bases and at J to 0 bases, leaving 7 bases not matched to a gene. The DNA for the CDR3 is TGTGCCCGGAATACAGGGGGCATGAACACTGAAGCTTTCTTT. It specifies CARNTGGMNTEAFF.

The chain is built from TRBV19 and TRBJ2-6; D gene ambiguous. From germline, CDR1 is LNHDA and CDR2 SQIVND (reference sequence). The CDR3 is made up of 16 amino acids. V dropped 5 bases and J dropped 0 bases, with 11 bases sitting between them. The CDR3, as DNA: TGTGCCAGTAGTGTGACCAGTTCCTCTGGGGCCAACGTCCTGACTTTC. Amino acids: CASSVTSSSGANVLTF. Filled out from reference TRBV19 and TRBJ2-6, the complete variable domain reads DGGITQSPKYLFRKEGQNVTLSCEQNLNHDAMYWYRQDPGQGLRLIYYSQIVNDFQKGDIAEGYSVSREKKESFPLTVTSAQKNPTAFYLCASSVTSSSGANVLTFGAGSRLTVL.

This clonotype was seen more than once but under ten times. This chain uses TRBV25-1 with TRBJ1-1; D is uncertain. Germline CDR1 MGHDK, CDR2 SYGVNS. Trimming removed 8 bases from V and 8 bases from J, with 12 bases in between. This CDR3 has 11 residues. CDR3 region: CASAWMLEAFF. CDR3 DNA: TGTGCCAGCGCCTGGATGCTAGAAGCTTTCTTT.

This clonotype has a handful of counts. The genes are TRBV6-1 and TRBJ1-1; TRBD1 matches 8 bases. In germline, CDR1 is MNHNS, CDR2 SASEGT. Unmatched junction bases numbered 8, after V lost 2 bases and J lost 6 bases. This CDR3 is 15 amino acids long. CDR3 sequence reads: CASSELETGDAEAFF. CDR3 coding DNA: TGTGCCAGCAGTGAACTGGAGACAGGGGATGCTGAAGCTTTCTTT.

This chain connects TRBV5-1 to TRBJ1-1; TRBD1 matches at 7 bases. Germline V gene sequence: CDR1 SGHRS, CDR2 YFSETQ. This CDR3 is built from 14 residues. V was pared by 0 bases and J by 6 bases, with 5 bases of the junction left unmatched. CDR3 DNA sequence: TGCGCCAGCAGCTTGGGGGACAGTACCCCTGAAGCTTTCTTT. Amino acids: CASSLGDSTPEAFF.

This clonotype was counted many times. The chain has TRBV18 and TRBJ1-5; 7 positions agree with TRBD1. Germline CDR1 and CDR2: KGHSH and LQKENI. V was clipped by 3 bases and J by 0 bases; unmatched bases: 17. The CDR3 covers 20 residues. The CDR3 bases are TGTGCCAGCTCACCGGGGTCCGGGACAGTCGGATCTTATAGCAATCAGCCCCAGCATTTT. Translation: CASSPGSGTVGSYSNQPQHF.

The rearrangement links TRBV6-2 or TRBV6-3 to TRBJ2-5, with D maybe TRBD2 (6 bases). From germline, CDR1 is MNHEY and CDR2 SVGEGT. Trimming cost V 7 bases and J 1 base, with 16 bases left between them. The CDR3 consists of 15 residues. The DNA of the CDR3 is TGTGCCAGCATGGCAACCGGGACTCGCCAAGAGACCCAGTACTTC. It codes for CASMATGTRQETQYF.

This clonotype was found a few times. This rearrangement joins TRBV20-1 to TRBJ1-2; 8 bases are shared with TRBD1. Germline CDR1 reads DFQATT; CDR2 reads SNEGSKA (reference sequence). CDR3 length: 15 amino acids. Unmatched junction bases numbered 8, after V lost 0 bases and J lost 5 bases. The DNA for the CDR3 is TGCAGTGCTAGAGATAGAGACAGGGGATCATATGGCTACACCTTC. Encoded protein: CSARDRDRGSYGYTF.

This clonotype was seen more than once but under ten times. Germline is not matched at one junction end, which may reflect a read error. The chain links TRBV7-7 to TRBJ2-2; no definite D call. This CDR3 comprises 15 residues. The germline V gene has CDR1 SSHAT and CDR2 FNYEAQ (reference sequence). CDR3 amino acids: CASSPRIVNTGELFF. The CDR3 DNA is TGTGCTAGCAGCCCTAGAATTGTGAACACCGGGGAGCTGTTTTTT.

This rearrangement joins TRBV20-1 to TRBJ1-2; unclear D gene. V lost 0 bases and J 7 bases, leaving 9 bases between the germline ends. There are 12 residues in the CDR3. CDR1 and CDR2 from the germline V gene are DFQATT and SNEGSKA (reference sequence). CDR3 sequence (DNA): TGCAGTGCTAGAGATGACCTGGTTGGCTACACCTTC. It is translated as CSARDDLVGYTF.

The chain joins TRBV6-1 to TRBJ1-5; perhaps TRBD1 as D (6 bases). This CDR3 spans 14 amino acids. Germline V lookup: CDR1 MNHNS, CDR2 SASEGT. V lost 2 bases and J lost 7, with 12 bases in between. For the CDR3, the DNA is TGTGCCAGCAGTGAATCCACAGGGTTACAGCCCCAGCATTTT. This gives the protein CASSESTGLQPQHF.

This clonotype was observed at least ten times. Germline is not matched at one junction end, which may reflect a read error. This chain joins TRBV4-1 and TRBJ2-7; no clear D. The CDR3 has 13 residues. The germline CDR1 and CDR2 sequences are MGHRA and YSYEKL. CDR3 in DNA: TGTGCCAGCAGCCAAGCCCGGAGCTACGAGCAGTACTTC. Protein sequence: CASSQARSYEQYF.

The CDR3 DNA is TGTGCCAGCAGTGCCCCTAGCGGGGCGAACACCGGGGAGCTGTTTTTT. It specifies CASSAPSGANTGELFF. The V call is TRBV25-1, the J call TRBJ2-2; TRBD2 matches at 9 bases. The V gene's germline CDR1 is MGHDK and CDR2 SYGVNS. The V segment lost 4 bases and the J segment 0 bases; nucleotides outside the gene matches: 3. There are 16 residues in the CDR3. The variable domain in full, with the rest retrieved from reference TRBV25-1 and TRBJ2-2, is EADIYQTPRYLVIGTGKKITLECSQTMGHDKMYWYQQDPGMELHLIHYSYGVNSTEKGDLSSESTVSRIRTEHFPLTLESARPSHTSQYLCASSAPSGANTGELFFGEGSRLTVL.

CDR3 nucleotides: TGTGCCAGCAACCCGAGCTCCTATAATTCACCCCTCCACTTT. Its protein product is CASNPSSYNSPLHF. V and J are TRBV6-1 and TRBJ1-6, with D unclear. The CDR3 is 14 amino acids. Germline CDR1 MNHNS, CDR2 SASEGT. V was clipped by 7 bases and J by 0 bases, with 7 bases between them.

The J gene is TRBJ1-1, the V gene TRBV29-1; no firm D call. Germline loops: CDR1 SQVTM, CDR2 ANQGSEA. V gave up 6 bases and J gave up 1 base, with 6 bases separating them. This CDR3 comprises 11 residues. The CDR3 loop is CSVAQNTEAFF. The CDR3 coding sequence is TGCAGCGTCGCGCAGAACACTGAAGCTTTCTTT.

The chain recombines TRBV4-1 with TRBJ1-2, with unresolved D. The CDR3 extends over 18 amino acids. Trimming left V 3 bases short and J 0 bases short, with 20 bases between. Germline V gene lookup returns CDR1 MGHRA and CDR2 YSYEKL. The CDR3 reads CASSHEFGGQPANYGYTF. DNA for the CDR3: TGCGCCAGCAGCCATGAGTTTGGAGGGCAGCCCGCTAACTATGGCTACACCTTC.

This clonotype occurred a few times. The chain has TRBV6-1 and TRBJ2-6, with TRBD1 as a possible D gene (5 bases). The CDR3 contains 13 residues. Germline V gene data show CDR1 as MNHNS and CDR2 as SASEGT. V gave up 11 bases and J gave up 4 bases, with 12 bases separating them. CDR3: CADLGRGANVLTF. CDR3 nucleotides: TGTGCCGATTTGGGGCGAGGGGCCAACGTCCTGACTTTC.

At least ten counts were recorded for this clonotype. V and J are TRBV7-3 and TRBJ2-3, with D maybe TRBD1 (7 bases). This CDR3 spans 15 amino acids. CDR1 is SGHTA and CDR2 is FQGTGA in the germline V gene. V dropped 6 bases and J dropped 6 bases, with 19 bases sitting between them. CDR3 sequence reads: CASRQQGGVMDTQYF. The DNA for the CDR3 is TGTGCCAGCAGACAGCAGGGGGGCGTGATGGATACGCAGTATTTT.

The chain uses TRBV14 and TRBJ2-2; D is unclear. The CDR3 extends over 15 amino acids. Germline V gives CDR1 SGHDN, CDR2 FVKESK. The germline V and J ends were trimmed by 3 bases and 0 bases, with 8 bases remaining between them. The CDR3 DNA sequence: TGTGCCAGCAGCCAGCAACACGCGAACACCGGGGAGCTGTTTTTT. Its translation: CASSQQHANTGELFF.

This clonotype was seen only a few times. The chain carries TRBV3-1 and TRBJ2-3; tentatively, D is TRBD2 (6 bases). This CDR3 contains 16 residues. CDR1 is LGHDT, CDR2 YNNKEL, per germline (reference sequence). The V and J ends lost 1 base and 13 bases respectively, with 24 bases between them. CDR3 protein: CASSQGSRSGASIEYF. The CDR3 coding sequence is TGTGCCAGCAGCCAAGGGAGTCGTAGCGGAGCTTCTATTGAGTATTTT.

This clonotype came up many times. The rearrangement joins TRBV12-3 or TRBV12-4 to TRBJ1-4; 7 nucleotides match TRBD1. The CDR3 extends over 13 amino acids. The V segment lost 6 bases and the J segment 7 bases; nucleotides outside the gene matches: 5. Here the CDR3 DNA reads TGTGCCAGCAGCCCTGGACAGGTTGAAAAACTGTTTTTT. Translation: CASSPGQVEKLFF.

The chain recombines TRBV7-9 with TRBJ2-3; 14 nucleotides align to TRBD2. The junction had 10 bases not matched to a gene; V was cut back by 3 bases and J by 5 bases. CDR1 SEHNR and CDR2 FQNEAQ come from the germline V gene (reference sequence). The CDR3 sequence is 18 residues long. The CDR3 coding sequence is TGTGCCAGCAGCTTCTCCCGACTAGCGGGAGGGCGTGGAGATACGCAGTATTTT. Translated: CASSFSRLAGGRGDTQYF.